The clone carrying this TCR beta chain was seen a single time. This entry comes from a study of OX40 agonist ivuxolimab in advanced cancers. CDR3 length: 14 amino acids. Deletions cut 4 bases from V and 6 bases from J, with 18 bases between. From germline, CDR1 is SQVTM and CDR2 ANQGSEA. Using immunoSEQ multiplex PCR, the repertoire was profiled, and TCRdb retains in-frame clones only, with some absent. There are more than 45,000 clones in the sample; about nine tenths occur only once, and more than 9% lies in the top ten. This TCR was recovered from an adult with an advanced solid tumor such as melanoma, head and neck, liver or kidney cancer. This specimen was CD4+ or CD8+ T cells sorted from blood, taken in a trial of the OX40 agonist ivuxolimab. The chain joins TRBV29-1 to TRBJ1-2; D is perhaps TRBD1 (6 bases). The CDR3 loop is CSVGARGAFHGYTF. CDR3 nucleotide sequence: TGCAGCGTTGGGGCGCGGGGGGCCTTCCATGGCTACACCTTC.